Following are 20 T cell receptor beta chains from one sample sequenced in a study of blood T cell repertoires in COVID-19. The repertoire was sequenced with immunoSEQ multiplex PCR; TCRdb's copy has only in-frame clones and lacks some. The sample records roughly 290,000 clones, just under 85% being singletons. Material for sequencing was peripheral blood. Source of these receptors: a woman aged 45-60 years with active or convalescent COVID-19.

The rearrangement joins TRBV6-4 to TRBJ1-5, with D tentatively TRBD1 (5 bases). This CDR3 comprises 14 residues. V gave up 3 bases and J gave up 2 bases, with 8 bases separating them. CDR1 MRHNA and CDR2 SNTAGT come from the germline V gene. In DNA, the CDR3 is TGTGCCAGCAGTGAGACGGGGGGCAATCAGCCCCAGCATTTT. It codes for CASSETGGNQPQHF.

This clone was picked up one time. J is TRBJ1-1 and V is TRBV28; D uncertain. The CDR3 runs 16 residues. Trimming removed 6 bases at V and 3 bases at J, with 20 bases between. Per the germline V gene, CDR1 is MDHEN and CDR2 is SYDVKM. CDR3 in DNA: TGTGCCAGCAGCCCCGGGGTGGCGGGGTCCCACACTGAAGCTTTCTTT. The encoded protein is CASSPGVAGSHTEAFF.

The chain uses TRBV11-2 and TRBJ2-1; TRBD1 matches at 7 bases. The CDR3 contains 15 residues. J was trimmed by 7 bases and V by 5 bases; bases with no gene match: 11. CDR1 is SGHAT and CDR2 is FQNNGV in the germline V gene. The chain's CDR3 is CASSNRDSKGNEQFF. In DNA, the CDR3 is TGTGCCAGCAGCAACCGGGACAGCAAGGGGAATGAGCAGTTCTTC.

This clone was seen a single time. This sequence joins TRBV13 and TRBJ2-7, with a tentative D call TRBD2 (7 bases). V was clipped by 3 bases and J by 4 bases, with 16 bases between them. This CDR3 is built from 15 residues. Germline loops: CDR1 PRHDT, CDR2 FYEKMQ (reference sequence). CDR3 protein: CASSFRGRASYEQYF. The DNA for the CDR3 is TGTGCCAGCAGCTTTAGGGGGAGGGCCTCTTACGAGCAGTACTTC.

This sequence joins TRBV10-3 and TRBJ2-5; D is perhaps TRBD1 (6 bases). V dropped 2 bases and J dropped 1 base, with 14 bases sitting between them. The germline V gene encodes CDR1 ENHRY and CDR2 SYGVKD. There are 16 residues in the CDR3. CDR3 sequence: CAISEDRRGLQETQYF. The CDR3 region has the DNA TGTGCCATCAGTGAGGACAGGCGTGGGCTCCAAGAGACCCAGTACTTC.

J is TRBJ2-1 and V is TRBV7-3, with D possibly being TRBD1 (5 bases). Germline assignment: CDR1 SGHTA and CDR2 FQGTGA. The CDR3 contains 15 residues. V was cut by 1 base and J by 0 bases, with 7 bases left in between. CDR3: CASSLIRGSYNEQFF. CDR3 DNA sequence: TGTGCCAGCAGCTTAATAAGGGGCTCCTACAATGAGCAGTTCTTC.

This chain links TRBV2 with TRBJ2-7; 13 bases match TRBD2. The CDR3 is 19 amino acids. V lost 2 bases and J lost 7; bases outside the gene matches: 17. The germline V gene has CDR1 SNHLY and CDR2 FYNNEI. In nucleotides, the CDR3 is TGTGCCAGCAGTGAACCTACCTCTCCACTAGCGGGAGGGGGTTCTGAGCAGTACTTC. Translation gives CASSEPTSPLAGGGSEQYF.

V is TRBV19 and J is TRBJ1-5, with 11 bases aligning to TRBD1. The CDR3 spans 16 residues. The germline V gene encodes CDR1 LNHDA and CDR2 SQIVND (reference sequence). V lost 6 bases to trimming and J lost 4 bases; unmatched junction nucleotides: 8. The CDR3 nucleotides are TGTGCCAGTAGCATAAGGGACAGGGGGGCGAATCAGCCCCAGCATTTT. Residues: CASSIRDRGANQPQHF.

This rearrangement joins TRBV30 to TRBJ2-3; 16 nucleotides line up with TRBD2. Germline CDR1 reads GTSNPN; CDR2 reads SVGIG (reference sequence). Trimming at V came to 3 bases and at J to 2 bases, leaving 11 bases not matched to a gene. This CDR3 region has 19 residues. Written as DNA, the CDR3 is TGTGCCTGGAGCGGGACTAGCGGGAGGGTTGTTGAACACACAGATACGCAGTATTTT. The encoded protein is CAWSGTSGRVVEHTDTQYF.

The chain links TRBV30 to TRBJ2-7, with D perhaps TRBD2 (6 bases). This CDR3 is built from 11 residues. Trimming removed 2 bases at V and 9 bases at J, with 11 bases between. Germline CDR1 is GTSNPN and CDR2 is SVGIG (reference sequence). Written as DNA, the CDR3 is TGTGCCTGGAGTATCGGGAGCGGGCAGTACTTC. Its translation: CAWSIGSGQYF.

The V call is TRBV5-8, the J call TRBJ2-2; the match to TRBD2 covers 11 bases. This CDR3 spans 16 amino acids. Germline V CDR1 and CDR2: SGHTS, YDEGEE. Trimming took 4 bases from V and 6 from J; bases not matched to a gene: 8. CDR3 sequence: CASSGLAGGPAGELFF. In nucleotides, the CDR3 is TGTGCCAGCAGCGGATTAGCGGGAGGGCCGGCCGGGGAGCTGTTTTTT.

V is TRBV5-1 and J is TRBJ1-1; TRBD1 agrees at 7 bases. The junction had 6 bases not matched to a gene; V was cut back by 3 bases and J by 1 base. The CDR3 totals 15 residues. The germline V gene encodes CDR1 SGHRS and CDR2 YFSETQ. The CDR3 sequence: CASSSQGTRNTEAFF. The CDR3 DNA reads TGCGCCAGCAGCTCACAGGGGACAAGGAACACTGAAGCTTTCTTT.

The rearrangement joins TRBV11-2 to TRBJ2-7, with D uncertain. CDR1 and CDR2 from the germline V gene are SGHAT and FQNNGV. This CDR3 is built from 11 residues. The V end lost 3 bases, the J end lost 3 bases, and 3 bases lay between the germline ends. CDR3 bases: TGTGCCAGCAGCTTCCACTACGAGCAGTACTTC. Residues: CASSFHYEQYF.

The V and J genes are TRBV6-1 and TRBJ1-4; weak D call: TRBD1 (6 bases). CDR3 length equals 17 residues. Trimming shortened V by 1 base and J by 10 bases, and 22 bases separated the two germline ends. Germline lookup yields CDR1 MNHNS and CDR2 SASEGT. The CDR3: CASSEGRTEGRRGKLFF. The CDR3 nucleotides read TGTGCCAGCAGTGAAGGCCGGACAGAGGGACGGCGAGGAAAACTGTTTTTT.

This clone was counted a single time. The gene calls are TRBV19 and TRBJ2-7; the D gene is possibly TRBD2 (6 bases). V lost 2 bases and J lost 6, with 14 bases in between. Per the germline V gene, CDR1 is LNHDA and CDR2 is SQIVND (reference sequence). This CDR3 region has 14 residues. The CDR3 protein is CASSIRAPEGEQYF. The CDR3 region has the DNA TGTGCCAGTAGTATAAGAGCCCCGGAGGGCGAGCAGTACTTC.

V is TRBV3-1 (or the pseudogene TRBV3-2) and J is TRBJ1-2; a weak D match, TRBD1 (6 bases). CDR3 length equals 15 residues. The V gene lost 4 bases and the J gene lost 9 bases, with 21 bases spanning the gap. Germline CDR1 reads LGHDT; CDR2 reads YNNKEL (reference sequence). CDR3 region: CASSRALQGMRSYTF. The CDR3 DNA is TGTGCCAGCAGCCGCGCATTACAGGGAATGAGGAGCTACACCTTC.

The genes are TRBV7-3 and TRBJ1-4, with 9 bases fitting TRBD1. This CDR3 region has 14 residues. Trimming removed 2 bases from V and 5 bases from J; junction bases left unmatched: 0. Germline assignment: CDR1 SGHTA and CDR2 FQGTGA. DNA of the CDR3: TGTGCCAGCAGCTTAGGGACAGGGAATGAAAAACTGTTTTTT. This translates into CASSLGTGNEKLFF.

This chain links TRBV6-6 with TRBJ2-5; weak D call: TRBD1 (6 bases). The CDR3 consists of 12 residues. Germline values: CDR1 MNHNY, CDR2 SVGAGI (reference sequence). Trimming removed 5 bases at V and 4 bases at J, with 8 bases between. This chain's CDR3 is CASSQGGETQYF. CDR3 sequence (DNA): TGTGCCAGCAGTCAAGGGGGAGAGACCCAGTACTTC.

This chain joins TRBV20-1 and TRBJ2-4; TRBD1 matches at 8 bases. J lost 8 bases, V lost 3 bases, and 12 bases had no gene match. The CDR3 has 15 residues. The germline V gene has CDR1 DFQATT and CDR2 SNEGSKA (reference sequence). CDR3 in amino acids: CSASLDRDVLDIQYF. The CDR3 DNA reads as TGCAGTGCTAGTTTGGACAGGGACGTCCTGGACATTCAGTACTTC.

This chain connects TRBV25-1 to TRBJ1-1; no definite D call. CDR1 is MGHDK, CDR2 SYGVNS, per germline. The CDR3 runs to 13 residues. Trimming cost V 7 bases and J 1 base, with 10 bases left between them. CDR3 protein: CASTQHPNTEAFF. The CDR3 region has the DNA TGTGCCAGCACCCAACACCCGAACACTGAAGCTTTCTTT.